These 26 T cell receptor beta chains were sequenced from one sample in a study of type 1 regulatory T cells. These TCRs' antigens remain unknown. Whole-study findings and limits: Compared with non-type 1 regulatory T cells, type 1 regulatory T cells showed a more restricted TCR repertoire.

TCRdb passed the reads through MiXCR, listing each CDR3 protein once. The sample shows tens of thousands of distinct CDR3 sequences, roughly 20% of them seen only once. The sample consisted of cultured type 1 regulatory T (Tr1) cells, either the whole culture or a sorted fraction (not recorded which). The receptors were sampled from a human donor in good health.

This chain uses TRBV20-1 with TRBJ2-5; 7 bases are a match to TRBD2. Germline CDR1 reads DFQATT; CDR2 reads SNEGSKA (reference sequence). V gave up 6 bases and J gave up 4 bases; unmatched junction bases: 8. The CDR3 totals 13 residues. The CDR3 protein is CSAGPAGTETQYF. CDR3 bases: TGCAGTGCGGGCCCAGCGGGAACAGAGACCCAGTACTTC.

V gene TRBV4-2 combines with J gene TRBJ2-1; D ambiguous. The germline CDR1 and CDR2 sequences are LGHNA and YNFKEQ. The CDR3 contains 13 residues. Trimming shortened V by 0 bases and J by 4 bases, and 4 bases separated the two germline ends. CDR3 sequence (DNA): TGTGCCAGCAGCCAAGAGGGTTACAATGAGCAGTTCTTC. It codes for CASSQEGYNEQFF.

With regard to this clonotype: The conserved phenylalanine or tryptophan is not found at the CDR3 terminus, so this likely reflects a read error. The V call is TRBV7-9, the J call TRBJ2-5, with 7 bases that match TRBD2. Germline CDR1 SEHNR, CDR2 FQNEAQ (reference sequence). The CDR3 is made up of 14 amino acids. J was trimmed by 5 bases and V by 2 bases; bases with no gene match: 5. DNA of the CDR3: TGTGCCAGCAGCTTATTAGTCGGGAGGGAGACCCAGTACCTC. Translation gives CASSLLVGRETQYL.

This clonotype was seen a handful of times. The chain combines TRBV6-1 with TRBJ2-1; D may be TRBD2 (5 bases). V was trimmed by 3 bases and J by 13 bases, leaving 13 bases between them. CDR1 MNHNS and CDR2 SASEGT come from the germline V gene. The CDR3 spans 12 residues. The CDR3 sequence is CASSDVARPQFF. The CDR3 DNA reads TGTGCCAGCAGTGATGTAGCGAGACCCCAGTTCTTC.

J is TRBJ1-2 and V is TRBV24-1; D is undetermined. Trimming left V 4 bases short and J 8 bases short, with 10 bases between. Germline loops: CDR1 KGHDR, CDR2 SFDVKD. The CDR3 extends over 12 amino acids. The CDR3 loop reads CATSDPLRGYTF. The CDR3 DNA reads as TGTGCCACCAGTGACCCCCTTCGGGGCTACACCTTC.

This clonotype was observed a handful of times. The chain is built from TRBV30 and TRBJ2-2; a weak D match, TRBD1 (5 bases). CDR3 size: 14 residues. The germline CDR1 and CDR2 sequences are GTSNPN and SVGIG (reference sequence). With 1 base removed from V and 5 bases from J, the gap between germline ends came to 11 bases. As DNA, the CDR3 is TGTGCCTGGAGTGCACTTCAGGGAACCGGGGAGCTGTTTTTT. Translating it yields CAWSALQGTGELFF.

In its sample, this clonotype was seen a few times. This rearrangement joins TRBV6-2 or TRBV6-3 to TRBJ2-7; 9 positions match TRBD1. This CDR3 has 15 residues. The V segment lost 6 bases and the J segment 3 bases; nucleotides outside the gene matches: 9. Per germline, CDR1 MNHEY and CDR2 SVGEGT. CDR3 bases: TGTGCCAGCAGCCCGGGACAGGGAAGTCGCTACGAGCAGTACTTC. Residues: CASSPGQGSRYEQYF.

CDR3 bases: TGTGCCAGCAGTGGATTTGGAGGGTCAGATACGCAGTATTTT. It specifies CASSGFGGSDTQYF. V is TRBV2 and J is TRBJ2-3; tentatively, D is TRBD2 (6 bases). The V end lost 4 bases, the J end lost 4 bases, and 12 bases lay between the germline ends. CDR1 SNHLY and CDR2 FYNNEI come from the germline V gene. CDR3 length equals 14 residues.

The rearrangement links TRBV18 to TRBJ2-1, with TRBD2 identical over 7 bases. J was trimmed by 4 bases and V by 3 bases; bases with no gene match: 6. Germline lookup yields CDR1 KGHSH and CDR2 LQKENI. This CDR3 region has 15 residues. The CDR3 protein is CASSPRESPYNEQFF. The CDR3 DNA is TGTGCCAGCTCACCGCGGGAGTCCCCATACAATGAGCAGTTCTTC.

The chain has TRBV20-1 and TRBJ1-2, with 7 bases aligning to TRBD1. Germline loops: CDR1 DFQATT, CDR2 SNEGSKA (reference sequence). The length of the CDR3 is 12 residues. V lost 1 base and J lost 9; bases outside the gene matches: 5. CDR3 residues: CSARAGGRRYTF. The DNA for the CDR3 is TGCAGTGCTAGAGCAGGGGGTAGGCGCTACACCTTC.

This clonotype was recorded once. The junction shows a germline mismatch at one end, possibly a read error. The rearrangement joins TRBV20-1 to TRBJ2-7; D may correspond to TRBD1 or TRBD2 (5 bases each). Germline CDR1 and CDR2: DFQATT and SNEGSKA (reference sequence). There are 13 residues in the CDR3. The CDR3 here is CSAPEWQGDIQHF. The CDR3 nucleotides read TGCAGTGCCCCAGAGTGGCAGGGAGACATTCAGCACTTC.

The gene calls are TRBV5-1 and TRBJ2-4, with 9 bases matching TRBD1. The CDR3 has 15 residues. The germline CDR1 and CDR2 sequences are SGHRS and YFSETQ. V lost 1 base and J lost 8; bases outside the gene matches: 7. The CDR3 bases are TGCGCCAGCAGCTTGCCCGGGACAGGGAAGGACATTCAGTACTTC. It encodes CASSLPGTGKDIQYF.

The chain recombines TRBV18 with TRBJ1-1; D unclear. V gave up 4 bases and J gave up 1 base, with 1 base separating them. The CDR3 totals 11 residues. From germline, CDR1 is KGHSH and CDR2 LQKENI. In DNA form, the CDR3 reads TGTGCCAGCTCACAGAACACTGAAGCTTTCTTT. Translation gives CASSQNTEAFF.

This clonotype has just a few counts. V usage is TRBV18 and J usage is TRBJ2-1, with 8 bases identical to TRBD1. The CDR3 totals 16 residues. With 2 bases clipped from V and 4 bases from J, the junction kept 7 bases outside the gene matches. CDR1 and CDR2 (germline): KGHSH, LQKENI. In nucleotides, the CDR3 is TGTGCCAGCTCACCATCCGGGACAGGTCTTTACAATGAGCAGTTCTTC. It translates to CASSPSGTGLYNEQFF.

This rearrangement joins TRBV20-1 to TRBJ1-1; a possible D gene is TRBD1 (6 bases). This CDR3 has 13 amino acids. CDR1 is DFQATT and CDR2 is SNEGSKA in the germline V gene (reference sequence). Trimming pared 5 bases from V and 5 bases from J, leaving 15 bases between. CDR3: CSAPGAGTTEAFF. The CDR3 DNA reads TGCAGTGCTCCGGGGGCAGGGACGACTGAAGCTTTCTTT.

The V call is TRBV20-1, the J call TRBJ2-5; D is possibly TRBD2 (5 bases). The CDR3 contains 13 residues. Trimming removed 5 bases at V and 5 bases at J, with 15 bases between. Looked up from germline, CDR1 is DFQATT and CDR2 is SNEGSKA (reference sequence). This CDR3 is CSAARSGVETQYF. The DNA of the CDR3 is TGCAGTGCTGCCCGTTCCGGGGTGGAGACCCAGTACTTC.

The chain links TRBV5-1 to TRBJ2-5; TRBD1 aligns across 9 bases. V shed 4 bases and J 5 bases; nucleotides not matched to a gene: 9. CDR3 length: 15 residues. Germline V gene sequence: CDR1 SGHRS, CDR2 YFSETQ. The CDR3 DNA reads as TGCGCCAGCAGCGCCGGGACAGGGAGTAGGGAGACCCAGTACTTC. This codes for CASSAGTGSRETQYF.

This clonotype was detected only a few times. This chain connects TRBV7-3 to TRBJ2-1; 7 nucleotides match TRBD2. The CDR3 is 14 residues long. Germline trimming cut 2 bases from V and 6 bases from J; bases unmatched to any gene: 4. CDR1 is SGHTA and CDR2 is FQGTGA in the germline V gene. The CDR3 DNA is TGTGCCAGCAGCTTAGGGGCTAGCGGCAATGAGCAGTTCTTC. Its protein is CASSLGASGNEQFF.

The V and J genes are TRBV5-1 and TRBJ2-2; D possibly corresponds to TRBD2 (5 bases). Germline V lookup: CDR1 SGHRS, CDR2 YFSETQ. CDR3 length: 17 residues. V gave up 4 bases and J gave up 5 bases, with 21 bases separating them. The CDR3 spells CASSTEGGSRLTGELFF. For the CDR3, the DNA is TGCGCCAGCAGCACAGAAGGAGGTTCTCGGTTGACCGGGGAGCTGTTTTTT.

Only a few counts were recorded for this clonotype. The V gene is TRBV29-1, the J gene TRBJ1-1; the match to TRBD1 covers 10 bases. The CDR3 runs to 13 residues. CDR1 and CDR2 from the germline V gene are SQVTM and ANQGSEA. V was clipped by 7 bases and J by 4 bases; unmatched bases: 6. The CDR3 region is CSGTRTGGTEAFF. CDR3 coding DNA: TGCAGCGGTACTAGGACAGGGGGCACTGAAGCTTTCTTT.

The chain carries TRBV20-1 and TRBJ2-7; either TRBD1 or TRBD2 may supply D (5 bases each). Germline V CDR1 and CDR2: DFQATT, SNEGSKA (reference sequence). The V end was cut by 1 base, the J end by 3 bases, with 16 bases between. The CDR3 covers 15 residues. The CDR3 here is CSARVGRAGSYEQYF. The CDR3, as DNA: TGCAGTGCTAGAGTCGGACGCGCAGGGAGCTACGAGCAGTACTTC.

This clonotype was picked up one time. The CDR3, as DNA: TGCGCCAGCAGCTTGGCCGGGCAGGGGCAAGAGACCCAGTACTTC. Translation: CASSLAGQGQETQYF. This rearrangement joins TRBV5-1 to TRBJ2-5, with a weak D call TRBD1 (6 bases). The CDR3 loop spans 15 amino acids. Trimming took 0 bases from V and 2 from J, leaving 11 bases between them. Germline values: CDR1 SGHRS, CDR2 YFSETQ.

This clonotype was found a few times. The chain is built from TRBV20-1 and TRBJ2-3, with D perhaps matching TRBD2 (5 bases). Trimming took 6 bases from V and 1 from J, leaving 14 bases between them. Germline V gene data show CDR1 as DFQATT and CDR2 as SNEGSKA (reference sequence). The CDR3 has 14 amino acids. CDR3 region: CSALTIGGTDTQYF. The DNA for the CDR3 is TGCAGTGCCCTCACCATCGGGGGCACAGATACGCAGTATTTT.

In this sample, this clonotype turned up once. The V call is TRBV20-1, the J call TRBJ2-7, with TRBD1 identical over 8 bases. Germline V gene lookup returns CDR1 DFQATT and CDR2 SNEGSKA (reference sequence). Germline trimming cut 1 base from V and 0 bases from J; bases unmatched to any gene: 2. This CDR3 is built from 14 residues. As DNA, the CDR3 is TGCAGTGCTAGAGTAACAGGGGGCTCCTACGAGCAGTACTTC. Amino acids: CSARVTGGSYEQYF.

The rearrangement links TRBV5-1 to TRBJ2-6; D is unresolved. The CDR3 is made up of 16 amino acids. Germline loops: CDR1 SGHRS, CDR2 YFSETQ. Trimming stripped 0 bases from V and 0 bases from J, with 7 bases between. In nucleotides, the CDR3 is TGCGCCAGCAGCTTGGGCCTAAGCTCTGGGGCCAACGTCCTGACTTTC. Protein sequence: CASSLGLSSGANVLTF.

The rearrangement uses TRBV7-2 and TRBJ2-1, with 8 bases identical to TRBD1. This CDR3 is built from 15 residues. Germline CDR1 and CDR2: SGHTA and FQGNSA. Losses at the gene ends were 6 bases for V and 6 bases for J; bases not matched to a gene: 10. The CDR3 is CASSPRTGSGNEQFF. The CDR3 nucleotides read TGTGCCAGCAGTCCGAGGACAGGGTCAGGCAATGAGCAGTTCTTC. The whole variable domain, remainder taken from reference TRBV7-2 and TRBJ2-1, is GAGVSQSPSNKVTEKGKDVELRCDPISGHTALYWYRQSLGQGLEFLIYFQGNSAPDKSGLPSDRFSAERTGGSVSTLTIQRTQQEDSAVYLCASSPRTGSGNEQFFGPGTRLTVL.